This T cell receptor beta chain comes out of a study of blood T cell repertoires in COVID-19. Study-wide background: The cDNA or gDNA used as material had been derived from T cells, B-cell-depleted T cells, or PBMCs.

Per the original data handling: The assay estimated nucleated cells by amplifying reference gene primers. The data were produced by immunoSEQ multiplex PCR, yet TCRdb's version contains in-frame clones alone and is incomplete. The DNA was the basis for D and trimming; V, J and clone size are from that table. The table has roughly 60,000 clones, more than 80% seen once; the top ten hold about 9.1%. In germline, CDR1 is MNHEY, CDR2 SVGAGI. This CDR3 comprises 14 residues. Trimming removed 4 bases from V and 5 bases from J, with 14 bases in between. The chain uses TRBV6-5 and TRBJ1-1; D not resolved. Sequenced sample: peripheral blood. The TCR comes from a woman older than 75 with active COVID-19. CDR3 bases: TGTGCCAGCAGTTCCACCCCTGCCCGGACTGAAGCTTTCTTT. Translating it yields CASSSTPARTEAFF.